This T cell receptor (beta chain) was recorded in a study of T cell responses to AZD1222 COVID-19 vaccine. The overall study: Doses given second, at about 4 or about 12 weeks, were pooled. General study results and limits: Repertoire collection took place solely once the T cell response had peaked. CD4 TCRs covered the whole spike, strongest at regions 160-218 and 743-854. After two AZD1222 doses, spike-specific TCR breadth and depth rose versus day 0.

Note on this clone: Its specificity is unknown.

The CDR3 consists of 16 residues. Germline V gene data show CDR1 as LGHDT and CDR2 as YNNKEL (reference sequence). V lost 5 bases, J lost 8 bases, and 15 bases stayed unmatched. The data were produced by immunoSEQ multiplex PCR, yet TCRdb's version contains in-frame clones alone and is incomplete. The sample lists roughly 250,000 clones; approximately 93% were seen once. The chain joins TRBV3-1 (or the pseudogene TRBV3-2) to TRBJ2-4, with 7 bases lining up with TRBD2. The clonotype was recovered from an adult in good health. The specimen was peripheral blood, collected on day 0 of AZD1222 vaccination. DNA of the CDR3: TGTGCCAGCAGCACCAAGCCACAGCGGGGAGTGGACATTCAGTACTTC. As protein: CASSTKPQRGVDIQYF.